This passage covers 25 T cell receptor beta chains from one sample sequenced in a study of tumor-infiltrating lymphocytes in primary liver carcinoma. Germline DNA was also extracted, and blood RNA was taken from unsorted whole blood. Total RNA amounting to 500 ng was the source from which TCR beta cDNA was made with a constant-region primer. Library construction for TCR beta comprised three nested multiplex PCR rounds performed with slightly modified ARM-PCR. Primers for the first two PCR rounds were TRBV1-TRBV30 forward primers and a C-beta reverse primer (roughly 10 cycles per round). TCRdb reprocessed the multiplex PCR reads via MiXCR and lists one record per CDR3 protein. The profile shows about 200,000 distinct CDR3 sequences, roughly 61% of them singletons. Sequencing was performed on peripheral blood. The receptors stem from a woman aged 55-75 years with primary liver carcinoma and hepatitis B virus infection.

In regard to this clonotype: A read error may produce the germline difference seen at one junction end. This chain joins TRBV29-1 and TRBJ2-3, with D possibly matching TRBD2 (6 bases). This CDR3 is 12 amino acids long. From germline, CDR1 is SQVTM and CDR2 ANQGSEA. CDR3 nucleotides: TGTAGCGTTGTCCCGGGGGTAGATACGCAATATTTT. Amino acids: CSVVPGVDTQYF.

Only a few counts were recorded for this clonotype. This rearrangement joins TRBV28 to TRBJ2-3; tentative D call: TRBD2 (6 bases). The CDR3 is made up of 13 amino acids. Germline V gene sequence: CDR1 MDHEN, CDR2 SYDVKM. Trimming took off 4 bases at V and 6 bases at J, with 11 bases between the two ends. The CDR3 spells CASSWGGTDTQYF. As DNA, the CDR3 is TGTGCCAGCAGTTGGGGAGGTACGGATACGCAGTATTTT.

As to this clonotype: At one end the junction does not follow the germline gene, possibly because of a read error. V and J are TRBV11-2 and TRBJ2-1; 9 bases match TRBD2. The CDR3 contains 16 residues. CDR1 and CDR2 from the germline V gene are SGHAT and FQNNGV. CDR3 bases: TGTGCCAGCACAAGTAGCGGGAGCCCACAGAGCTATGAGCGGTTCTTC. Translated: CASTSSGSPQSYERFF.

This clonotype was recorded many times. The J gene is TRBJ1-1, the V gene TRBV12-3 or TRBV12-4; tentatively, D is TRBD1 (5 bases). The CDR3 is 14 amino acids. The V end was cut by 1 base, the J end by 6 bases, with 12 bases between. Here the CDR3 DNA reads TGTGCCAGCAGTTTAGAGACAGTTAACTCTGAAGCTTTCTTT. Translation gives CASSLETVNSEAFF.

The chain uses TRBV23-1 and TRBJ2-2, with TRBD2 identical over 10 bases. TRBV23-1 qualifies as an ORF whose function is uncertain. This CDR3 contains 17 residues. Trimming at V came to 9 bases and at J to 7 bases, leaving 17 bases not matched to a gene. The CDR3 DNA reads as TGCGCCAGGTCAGGGCCCGGGACTAGCGCCTACTACGGGGAGCTGTTTTTT. Protein sequence: CARSGPGTSAYYGELFF.

Only a few counts were recorded for this clonotype. One end of the junction varies from germline; a read error may be responsible. This sequence joins TRBV5-1 and TRBJ2-3; TRBD2 matches 8 bases. Germline V CDR1 and CDR2: SGHRS, YFSETQ. CDR3 length: 15 residues. The CDR3 loop is CASSPTSVRTDTQYF. The CDR3 bases are TGTGCCAGCAGCCCGACTAGCGTCCGCACAGATACGCAGTATTTT.

J is TRBJ2-2 and V is TRBV11-3; a weak D match, TRBD2 (5 bases). V shed 9 bases and J shed 3 bases, with 20 bases lying between them. This CDR3 region has 16 residues. The germline V gene encodes CDR1 SGHNT and CDR2 YENEEA. The CDR3 loop reads CASSPKEAHDTGELFF. In DNA form, the CDR3 reads TGTGCCAGTAGCCCGAAGGAGGCCCACGACACCGGGGAGCTGTTTTTT.

Of note for this clonotype: The junction shows a germline mismatch at one end, possibly a read error. This sequence joins TRBV29-1 and TRBJ2-1; TRBD2 agrees at 9 bases. From germline, CDR1 is SQVTM and CDR2 ANQGSEA. The CDR3 consists of 14 residues. CDR3 residues: CSVEGGRAEKKEFF. The DNA for the CDR3 is TGTAGCGTTGAAGGCGGGAGGGCTGAGAAGAAGGAGTTCTTC.

The rearrangement uses TRBV29-1 and TRBJ2-5; D might be TRBD1 (5 bases). Trimming removed 6 bases at V and 4 bases at J, with 15 bases between. Germline lookup yields CDR1 SQVTM and CDR2 ANQGSEA. The CDR3 is 13 residues long. The CDR3 loop is CSVRTSLRETQYF. CDR3 DNA: TGCAGCGTCCGGACATCTCTTCGAGAGACCCAGTACTTC.

On this clonotype itself: This is likely a read error, given that the CDR3 carries no conserved phenylalanine or tryptophan at its end. The chain uses TRBV11-2 and TRBJ1-3; no clear D. The germline CDR1 and CDR2 sequences are SGHAT and FQNNGV. The CDR3 extends over 14 amino acids. For the CDR3, the DNA is TGTGCCAGCAGCCCCCAGTTCTCTGGTAACACCATATATCTT. Protein sequence: CASSPQFSGNTIYL.

About this clonotype: This may be a read error: a much more frequent sequence differs by one nucleotide. This chain links TRBV29-1 with TRBJ1-4; 7 nucleotides align to TRBD1. The V gene end was trimmed by 6 bases and the J gene end by 6 bases; junction bases not matched to a gene: 7. This CDR3 region has 13 residues. CDR1 and CDR2 (germline): SQVTM, ANQGSEA. CDR3 amino acids: CSVNQGGYEKLFF. The CDR3 DNA reads as TGCAGCGTCAACCAAGGGGGCTATGAAAAACTGTTTTTT.

To note about this clonotype: The conserved phenylalanine or tryptophan normally closing the CDR3 is absent here, so this likely arose from a read error. V gene TRBV11-3 combines with J gene TRBJ2-3, with 7 bases matching TRBD1. The J segment lost 2 bases and the V segment lost 4 bases, leaving 12 bases of the junction unmatched. The CDR3 length is 17 residues. Germline lookup yields CDR1 SGHNT and CDR2 YENEEA. The CDR3 DNA follows: TGTGCCAGCAGCTCTTGGTCCCTTGACAGGGACACAGATACGCAGTATCTT. It codes for CASSSWSLDRDTDTQYL.

This clonotype was picked up one time. The chain has TRBV5-1 and TRBJ2-3, with a tentative D call TRBD1 (6 bases). The length of the CDR3 is 16 residues. V shed 3 bases and J shed 6 bases, with 20 bases lying between them. Germline values: CDR1 SGHRS, CDR2 YFSETQ. CDR3 sequence (DNA): TGCGCCAGCAGCTCACTGGGGACAACCGAGGCCGATACGCAGTATTTT. Its translation is CASSSLGTTEADTQYF.

Regarding this clonotype: At one end, the junction sequence differs from germline, possibly due to a read error. The rearrangement uses TRBV7-9 and TRBJ1-5; 8 positions match TRBD1. This CDR3 is built from 18 residues. Germline assignment: CDR1 SEHNR and CDR2 FQNEAQ (reference sequence). This CDR3 reads CTSSLGFRTGKMEWPQHF. DNA for the CDR3: TGTACCAGCAGCTTGGGGTTCCGGACAGGGAAGATGGAGTGGCCCCAGCATTTT.

On this clonotype: At one of its ends the junction is not consistent with the germline gene, which may arise from a read error. This chain uses TRBV6-5 with TRBJ1-4; the D gene is possibly TRBD1 (5 bases). The CDR3 totals 14 residues. Germline V lookup: CDR1 MNHEY, CDR2 SVGAGI. CDR3 amino acids: CASSRGGWPENLFF. The CDR3 DNA reads TGTGCCAGCAGTCGGGGGGGGTGGCCTGAAAACCTGTTTTTT.

This sequence joins TRBV12-3 or TRBV12-4 and TRBJ2-5, with no clear D. The CDR3 has 13 residues. The CDR3 reads CVSTTTRWETQYF. The DNA of the CDR3 is TGTGTCAGTACCACGACACGGTGGGAGACCCAGTACTTC.

Points on this clonotype: A read error may produce the germline difference seen at one junction end. This chain joins TRBV11-2 and TRBJ1-1; unclear D gene. Germline CDR1 SGHAT, CDR2 FQNNGV. The CDR3 runs to 12 residues. For the CDR3, the DNA is TGTGCCGGCAGCTTATTAAGACATGAAGCTTTCTTT. Amino acid sequence: CAGSLLRHEAFF.

The rearrangement uses TRBV28 and TRBJ1-6; D is unclear. Germline V lookup: CDR1 MDHEN, CDR2 SYDVKM. This CDR3 is 15 amino acids long. Trimming took 5 bases from V and 10 from J, leaving 18 bases between them. The CDR3 here is CASSPAGRRKSPLHF. The CDR3 nucleotides are TGTGCCAGCAGTCCGGCCGGGAGGAGGAAATCACCCCTCCACTTT.

V and J are TRBV19 and TRBJ2-1, with D tentatively TRBD2 (5 bases). Deletions cut 3 bases from V and 4 bases from J, with 13 bases between. The germline CDR1 and CDR2 sequences are LNHDA and SQIVND (reference sequence). The CDR3 covers 15 residues. CDR3 region: CASSIQLDFYNEQFF. In nucleotides, the CDR3 is TGTGCCAGTAGTATCCAACTAGATTTTTACAATGAGCAGTTCTTC. Variable domain in full (rest from reference TRBV19 and TRBJ2-1): DGGITQSPKYLFRKEGQNVTLSCEQNLNHDAMYWYRQDPGQGLRLIYYSQIVNDFQKGDIAEGYSVSREKKESFPLTVTSAQKNPTAFYLCASSIQLDFYNEQFFGPGTRLTVL.

Many counts were recorded for this clonotype. J is TRBJ2-7 and V is TRBV10-3; a weak D match, TRBD1 (6 bases). The germline V and J ends were trimmed by 2 bases and 4 bases, with 9 bases remaining between them. Germline CDR1 reads ENHRY; CDR2 reads SYGVKD. The CDR3 is 13 amino acids. The CDR3 loop reads CAISEGQGYEQYF. Here the CDR3 DNA reads TGTGCCATCAGTGAGGGGCAGGGGTACGAGCAGTACTTC.

The rearrangement uses TRBV5-1 and TRBJ1-1, with D maybe TRBD1 (5 bases). In germline, CDR1 is SGHRS, CDR2 YFSETQ. The V gene lost 4 bases and the J gene lost 4 bases, with 17 bases spanning the gap. There are 15 residues in the CDR3. The CDR3 sequence: CASSPGEGHGTEAFF. The DNA for the CDR3 is TGCGCCAGCAGCCCTGGGGAGGGGCATGGCACTGAAGCTTTCTTT.

A remark on this clonotype: Compared with germline, one end of the junction differs, possibly owing to a read error. The rearrangement uses TRBV5-1 and TRBJ2-1; D possibly corresponds to TRBD2 (6 bases). Germline CDR1 SGHRS, CDR2 YFSETQ. This CDR3 spans 16 amino acids. The chain's CDR3 is CASSLATGSSYKEQFF. DNA of the CDR3: TGCGCCAGCAGCTTGGCCACCGGGAGCTCCTACAAGGAGCAGTTCTTC.

The sample holds one count of this clonotype. V usage is TRBV21-1 and J usage is TRBJ2-7. TRBV21-1 constitutes a pseudogene. The CDR3 is 14 residues long. This chain's CDR3 is CASSKGTDRYEQYF. For the CDR3, the DNA is TGTGCCAGCAGCAAAGGCACTGATCGTTACGAGCAGTACTTC.

To note about this clonotype: One end of the junction varies from germline; a read error may be responsible. J is TRBJ2-1 and V is TRBV12-3 or TRBV12-4, with unresolved D. The length of the CDR3 is 15 residues. CDR3 loop: CASSSDPGSCNEQFF. DNA for the CDR3: TGTGCCAGCAGTTCAGACCCCGGCTCCTGCAATGAGCAGTTCTTC.

In the case of this clonotype: The CDR3 end shows no conserved phenylalanine or tryptophan, and so a read error is likely. The chain uses TRBV11-2 and TRBJ1-2; 7 bases line up with TRBD1. Germline CDR1 and CDR2: SGHAT and FQNNGV. The CDR3 runs 15 residues. CDR3 nucleotide sequence: TGTGCTAGCAGCCTGAAGACAGGGAATAACTATGGCTACACCTTG. Translating it yields CASSLKTGNNYGYTL.